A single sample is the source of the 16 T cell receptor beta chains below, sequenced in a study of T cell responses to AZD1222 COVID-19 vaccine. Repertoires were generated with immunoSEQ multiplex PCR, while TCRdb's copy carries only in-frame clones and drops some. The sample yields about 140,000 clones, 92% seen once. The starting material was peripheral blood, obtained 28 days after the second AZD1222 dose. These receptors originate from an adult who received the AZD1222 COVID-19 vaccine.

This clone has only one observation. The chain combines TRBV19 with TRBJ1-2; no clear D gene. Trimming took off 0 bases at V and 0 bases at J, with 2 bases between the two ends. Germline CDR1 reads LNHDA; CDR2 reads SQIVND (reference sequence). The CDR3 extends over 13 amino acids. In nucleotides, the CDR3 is TGTGCCAGTAGTATAGAAACTAACTATGGCTACACCTTC. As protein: CASSIETNYGYTF.

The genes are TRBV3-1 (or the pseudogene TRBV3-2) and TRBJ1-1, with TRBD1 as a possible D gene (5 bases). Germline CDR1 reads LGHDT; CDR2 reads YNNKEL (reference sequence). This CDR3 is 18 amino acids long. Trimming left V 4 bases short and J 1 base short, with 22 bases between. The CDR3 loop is CASSPMCRTPRPNTEAFF. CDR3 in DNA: TGTGCCAGCAGCCCGATGTGCAGGACACCTCGACCGAACACTGAAGCTTTCTTT.

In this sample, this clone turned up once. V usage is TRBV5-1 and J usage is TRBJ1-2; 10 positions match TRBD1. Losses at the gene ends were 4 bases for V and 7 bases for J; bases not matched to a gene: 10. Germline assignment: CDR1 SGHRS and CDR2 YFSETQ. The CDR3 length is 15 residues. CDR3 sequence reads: CASSARVGQGTGYTF. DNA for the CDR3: TGCGCCAGCAGCGCACGTGTGGGACAGGGGACTGGCTACACCTTC.

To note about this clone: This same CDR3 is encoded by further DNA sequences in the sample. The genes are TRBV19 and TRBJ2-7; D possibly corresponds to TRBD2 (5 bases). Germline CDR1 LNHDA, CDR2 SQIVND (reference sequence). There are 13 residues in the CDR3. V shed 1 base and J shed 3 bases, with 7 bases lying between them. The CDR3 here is CASSIGGGYEQYF. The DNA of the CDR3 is TGTGCCAGTAGTATAGGAGGAGGCTACGAGCAGTACTTC.

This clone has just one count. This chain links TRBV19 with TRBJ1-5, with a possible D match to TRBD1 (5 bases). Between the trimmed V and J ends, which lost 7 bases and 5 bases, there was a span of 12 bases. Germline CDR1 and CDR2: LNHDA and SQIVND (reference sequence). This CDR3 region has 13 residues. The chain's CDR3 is CASTGTSYQPQHF. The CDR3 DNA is TGTGCCAGTACCGGGACCTCCTATCAGCCCCAGCATTTT.

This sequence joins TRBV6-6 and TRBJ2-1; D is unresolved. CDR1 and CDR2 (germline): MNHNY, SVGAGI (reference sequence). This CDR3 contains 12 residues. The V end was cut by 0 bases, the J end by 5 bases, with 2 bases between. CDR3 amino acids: CASSYSNNEQFF. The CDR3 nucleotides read TGTGCCAGCAGTTACTCGAACAATGAGCAGTTCTTC.

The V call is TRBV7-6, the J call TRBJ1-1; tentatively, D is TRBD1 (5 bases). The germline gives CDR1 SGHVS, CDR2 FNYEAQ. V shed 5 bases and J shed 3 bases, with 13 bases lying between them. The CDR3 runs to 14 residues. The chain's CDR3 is CASSPSDRYTEAFF. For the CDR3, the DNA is TGTGCCAGCAGCCCTTCAGACAGATACACTGAAGCTTTCTTT.

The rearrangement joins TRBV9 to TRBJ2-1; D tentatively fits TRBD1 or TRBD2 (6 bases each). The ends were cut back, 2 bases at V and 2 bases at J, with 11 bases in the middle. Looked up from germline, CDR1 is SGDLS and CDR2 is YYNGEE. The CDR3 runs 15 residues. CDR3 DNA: TGTGCCAGCAGCGTGAGGGGGGCCCCCTACAATGAGCAGTTCTTC. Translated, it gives CASSVRGAPYNEQFF.

As DNA, the CDR3 is TGTGCCAGCAGCCAAAGCGATGTGGGCACTTTCTACTCTGGAAACACCATATATTTT. Its protein product is CASSQSDVGTFYSGNTIYF. This sequence joins TRBV14 and TRBJ1-3, with D unclear. Trimming stripped 2 bases from V and 0 bases from J, with 20 bases between. Germline CDR1 is SGHDN and CDR2 is FVKESK. The CDR3 contains 19 residues.

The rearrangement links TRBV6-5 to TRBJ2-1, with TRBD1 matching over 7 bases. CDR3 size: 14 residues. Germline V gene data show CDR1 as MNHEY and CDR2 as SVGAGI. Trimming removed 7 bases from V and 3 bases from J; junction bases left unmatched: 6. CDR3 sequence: CASTPGTVYNEQFF. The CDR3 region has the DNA TGTGCCAGCACCCCCGGGACAGTCTACAATGAGCAGTTCTTC.

The CDR3 loop is CASSLGGQGNQPQHF. The CDR3 nucleotides are TGTGCCAGCAGCTTAGGGGGACAGGGCAATCAGCCCCAGCATTTT. The V gene is TRBV7-9, the J gene TRBJ1-5; TRBD1 matches 8 bases. CDR1 is SEHNR, CDR2 FQNEAQ, per germline (reference sequence). This CDR3 spans 15 amino acids. Trimming at V came to 1 base and at J to 2 bases, leaving 1 base not matched to a gene.

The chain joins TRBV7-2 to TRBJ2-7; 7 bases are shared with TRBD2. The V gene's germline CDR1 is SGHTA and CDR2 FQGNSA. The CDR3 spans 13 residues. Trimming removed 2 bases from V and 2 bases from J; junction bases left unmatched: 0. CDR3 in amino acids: CASSLRGAYEQYF. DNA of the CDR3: TGTGCCAGCAGCTTACGGGGGGCCTACGAGCAGTACTTC.

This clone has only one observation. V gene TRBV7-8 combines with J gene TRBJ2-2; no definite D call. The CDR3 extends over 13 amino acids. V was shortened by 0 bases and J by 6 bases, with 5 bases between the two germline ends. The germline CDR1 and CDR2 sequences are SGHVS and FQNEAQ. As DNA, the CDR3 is TGTGCCAGCAGCTTAGCGTCTTCCGGGGAGCTGTTTTTT. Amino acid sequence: CASSLASSGELFF.

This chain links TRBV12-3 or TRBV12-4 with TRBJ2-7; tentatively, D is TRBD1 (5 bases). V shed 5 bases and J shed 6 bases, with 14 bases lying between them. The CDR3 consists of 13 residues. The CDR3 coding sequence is TGTGCCAGCAGTAACAGCATCCAGGGCGAGCAGTACTTC. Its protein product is CASSNSIQGEQYF.

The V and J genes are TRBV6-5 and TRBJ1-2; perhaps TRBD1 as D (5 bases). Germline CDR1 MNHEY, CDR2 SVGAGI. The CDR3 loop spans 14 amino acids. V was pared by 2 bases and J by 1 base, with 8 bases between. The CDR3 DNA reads TGTGCCAGCAGTTACGGGGACGGTAACTATGGCTACACCTTC. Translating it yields CASSYGDGNYGYTF.

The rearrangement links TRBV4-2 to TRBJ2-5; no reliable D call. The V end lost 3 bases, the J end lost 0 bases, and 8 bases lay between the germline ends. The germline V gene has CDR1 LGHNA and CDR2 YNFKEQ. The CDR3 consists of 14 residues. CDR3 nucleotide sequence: TGTGCCAGCAGCCAGTGGCAGGACCAAGAGACCCAGTACTTC. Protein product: CASSQWQDQETQYF.